This entry lists 9 T cell receptor beta chains sequenced from one sample in a study of identical twins' blood T cells. TCRdb independently ran MiXCR on the 5' RACE reads; one entry per CDR3 protein. The sample has about 370,000 distinct CDR3 sequences, over 25% seen once. The material sequenced was PBMCs. The receptors were sampled from a woman aged 18-49 years in good health.

This clonotype was seen more than once but under ten times. The rearrangement joins TRBV6-5 to TRBJ1-5, with D perhaps matching TRBD1 (5 bases). This CDR3 has 15 residues. Germline V gene sequence: CDR1 MNHEY, CDR2 SVGAGI. V shed 2 bases and J shed 6 bases, with 14 bases lying between them. The CDR3: CASSYGGARSQPQHF. In DNA, the CDR3 is TGTGCCAGCAGTTACGGCGGGGCGCGTAGTCAGCCCCAGCATTTT.

This sequence joins TRBV4-3 and TRBJ1-6; no clear D gene. Trimming left V 1 base short and J 5 bases short, with 9 bases between. Germline V gene lookup returns CDR1 LGHNA and CDR2 YSLEER. The CDR3 consists of 15 residues. DNA of the CDR3: TGCGCCAGCAGCCAAGTGCGGCAGGATAATTCACCCCTCCACTTT. Amino acids: CASSQVRQDNSPLHF.

The rearrangement uses TRBV29-1 and TRBJ2-3; the D is unclear. V was clipped by 8 bases and J by 3 bases, with 12 bases between them. The germline CDR1 and CDR2 sequences are SQVTM and ANQGSEA. The CDR3 has 12 residues. The CDR3 nucleotides read TGCAGCTCTTCAGGCTGGACAGATACGCAGTATTTT. The encoded protein is CSSSGWTDTQYF.

The rearrangement joins TRBV18 to TRBJ2-1; D uncertain. The V gene lost 2 bases and the J gene lost 7 bases, with 9 bases spanning the gap. From germline, CDR1 is KGHSH and CDR2 LQKENI. The CDR3 totals 13 residues. CDR3 residues: CASSPGVRNEQFF. Here the CDR3 DNA reads TGTGCCAGCTCACCAGGAGTGCGTAATGAGCAGTTCTTC.

This clonotype appeared a few times. The rearrangement joins TRBV12-3 or TRBV12-4 to TRBJ1-1, with D possibly matching TRBD1 (6 bases). This CDR3 region has 14 residues. The V and J ends lost 5 bases and 10 bases respectively, with 20 bases between them. The CDR3 DNA follows: TGTGCCAGCAGTCCGGGACAATGGGGAGGGAGAGCTTTCTTT. As protein: CASSPGQWGGRAFF.

This clonotype appeared a few times. DNA for the CDR3: TGTGCCACCTTGACAGGAGGAGACACTGAAGCTTTCTTT. Translation: CATLTGGDTEAFF. The V gene is TRBV6-6, the J gene TRBJ1-1, with a possible D match to TRBD1 (6 bases). The CDR3 loop spans 13 amino acids. The germline gives CDR1 MNHNY, CDR2 SVGAGI (reference sequence). The V gene lost 10 bases and the J gene lost 3 bases, with 15 bases spanning the gap.

The chain has TRBV29-1 and TRBJ1-2, with unresolved D. The germline gives CDR1 SQVTM, CDR2 ANQGSEA. The CDR3 has 13 amino acids. The V gene lost 8 bases and the J gene lost 4 bases, with 17 bases spanning the gap. The chain's CDR3 is CSLAFHKVYGYTF. The CDR3 DNA reads TGCAGCTTGGCTTTTCACAAGGTCTATGGCTACACCTTC.

This clonotype was observed a few times. The rearrangement uses TRBV7-2 and TRBJ2-7; D remains ambiguous. CDR3 length equals 15 residues. In germline, CDR1 is SGHTA, CDR2 FQGNSA. The ends were cut back, 1 base at V and 3 bases at J, with 13 bases in the middle. In DNA, the CDR3 is TGTGCCAGCAGCTTAGGTTACTCCCACGTCTACGAGCAGTACTTC. Protein product: CASSLGYSHVYEQYF.

Only a few counts were recorded for this clonotype. The chain has TRBV6-2 or TRBV6-3 and TRBJ1-1; a possible D gene is TRBD1 (6 bases). Germline V gene data show CDR1 as MNHEY and CDR2 as SVGEGT. Trimming took 6 bases from V and 7 from J, leaving 15 bases between them. This CDR3 has 13 residues. CDR3 sequence: CASSDRMRNEAFF. As DNA, the CDR3 is TGTGCCAGCAGCGACAGGATGCGGAATGAAGCTTTCTTT.